This T cell receptor (beta chain) was sequenced during a study of blood T cell repertoires in COVID-19. The repertoire was sequenced with immunoSEQ multiplex PCR; TCRdb's copy has only in-frame clones and lacks some. The sample records under 250,000 clones, roughly four fifths being singletons. The CDR3 runs to 16 residues. The germline V gene has CDR1 LNHDA and CDR2 SQIVND (reference sequence). V shed 1 base, J shed 3 bases, and the junction held 6 bases outside the gene matches. Sequencing was done on a sample of peripheral blood. The J gene is TRBJ2-3, the V gene TRBV19; 8 bases line up with TRBD2. This TCR was recovered from a woman aged 40 to 50 with acute or convalescent COVID-19. The CDR3 DNA reads as TGTGCCAGTAGTATAGGAAGAGCGGGGGTGACAGATACGCAGTATTTT. Its translation: CASSIGRAGVTDTQYF.